One sample yielded the 27 T cell receptor beta chains listed below, sequenced in a study of cytomegalovirus exposure and HLA in healthy donors. This PCR relied on a set of 60 Vbeta primers and 13 Jbeta primers. TCRdb keeps only in-frame clones here, not all; method: immunoSEQ multiplex PCR. The sample lists 55,000 to 80,000 clones, roughly 78% occurring once. The sequenced sample was PBMCs. These receptors came from a man aged 18 to 30 in good health and CMV-seronegative.

The chain uses TRBV27 and TRBJ2-7; D may be TRBD2 (6 bases). V lost 5 bases to trimming and J lost 2 bases, with 13 bases between them. This CDR3 is 14 amino acids long. Germline V gene lookup returns CDR1 MNHEY and CDR2 SMNVEV (reference sequence). The CDR3 DNA reads as TGTGCCAGCAGTCCCCTCGGAGGGACCTACGAGCAGTACTTC. It codes for CASSPLGGTYEQYF.

The V call is TRBV2, the J call TRBJ2-7; TRBD1 is a possible D gene (6 bases). Germline values: CDR1 SNHLY, CDR2 FYNNEI. The CDR3 covers 13 residues. The V gene lost 7 bases and the J gene lost 0 bases, with 10 bases spanning the gap. The CDR3 region is CASIGTSSYEQYF. The CDR3 DNA sequence: TGTGCCAGCATCGGGACAAGCTCCTACGAGCAGTACTTC.

The chain uses TRBV2 and TRBJ2-7; no reliable D call. V was clipped by 6 bases and J by 2 bases, with 17 bases between them. The CDR3 covers 15 residues. Germline CDR1 is SNHLY and CDR2 is FYNNEI. In DNA form, the CDR3 reads TGTGCCAGCAGGGAACAGACGACAAGCCCCTACGAGCAGTACTTC. Residues: CASREQTTSPYEQYF. The variable domain in full, with the rest retrieved from reference TRBV2 and TRBJ2-7, is EPEVTQTPSHQVTQMGQEVILRCVPISNHLYFYWYRQILGQKVEFLVSFYNNEISEKSEIFDDQFSVERPDGSNFTLKIRSTKLEDSAMYFCASREQTTSPYEQYFGPGTRLTVT.

The chain uses TRBV4-3 and TRBJ2-7; maybe TRBD2 (5 bases). Germline assignment: CDR1 LGHNA and CDR2 YSLEER. V was trimmed by 4 bases and J by 5 bases, leaving 21 bases between them. This CDR3 region has 16 residues. CDR3 in amino acids: CASSLGSGIDFHEQYF. CDR3 in DNA: TGCGCCAGCAGCCTAGGCTCGGGGATAGATTTCCACGAGCAGTACTTC.

The chain recombines TRBV11-2 with TRBJ1-4; D is uncertain. From germline, CDR1 is SGHAT and CDR2 FQNNGV. This CDR3 is built from 16 residues. The V end was cut by 1 base, the J end by 7 bases, with 16 bases between. CDR3 protein: CASSLGASGRGEKLFF. The CDR3 DNA follows: TGTGCCAGCAGCTTAGGCGCGTCTGGGAGAGGTGAAAAACTGTTTTTT. Combining the CDR3 with reference TRBV11-2 and TRBJ1-4 gives the whole variable domain EAGVAQSPRYKIIEKRQSVAFWCNPISGHATLYWYQQILGQGPKLLIQFQNNGVVDDSQLPKDRFSAERLKGVDSTLKIQPAKLEDSAVYLCASSLGASGRGEKLFFGSGTQLSVL.

This sequence joins TRBV13 and TRBJ2-7; weak D call: TRBD2 (6 bases). Germline CDR1 reads PRHDT; CDR2 reads FYEKMQ (reference sequence). The CDR3 is made up of 14 amino acids. The germline V and J ends were trimmed by 0 bases and 1 base, with 7 bases remaining between them. CDR3 loop: CASSLGGGSYEQYF. The CDR3 DNA reads as TGTGCCAGCAGCTTAGGCGGGGGATCCTACGAGCAGTACTTC.

The chain carries TRBV20-1 and TRBJ1-1; no firm D call. Germline V gene lookup returns CDR1 DFQATT and CDR2 SNEGSKA (reference sequence). With 0 bases removed from V and 6 bases from J, the gap between germline ends came to 5 bases. This CDR3 contains 11 residues. The CDR3: CSARDPSEAFF. CDR3 DNA: TGCAGTGCTAGAGATCCATCTGAAGCTTTCTTT.

This sequence joins TRBV2 and TRBJ2-6, with 13 nucleotides matching TRBD2. Germline V CDR1 and CDR2: SNHLY, FYNNEI. Trimming at V came to 1 base and at J to 6 bases, leaving 9 bases not matched to a gene. The CDR3 runs 19 residues. In nucleotides, the CDR3 is TGTGCCAGCAGTGAAGGCCTGGGGACTAGCGGGGCCATGGCCAACGTCCTGACTTTC. Translated, it gives CASSEGLGTSGAMANVLTF.

The chain has TRBV10-3 and TRBJ2-7, with TRBD2 identical over 11 bases. From germline, CDR1 is ENHRY and CDR2 SYGVKD. After removal of 5 bases from V and 6 bases from J, the junction contained 0 bases not matched to a gene. The CDR3 runs to 12 residues. The CDR3 reads CAISLAGGEQYF. The CDR3 coding sequence is TGTGCCATCAGTCTAGCGGGAGGCGAGCAGTACTTC.

CDR3 nucleotide sequence: TGTGCCAGCAGCTTAGGGAGGGGGAAGGATGGCTACACCTTC. Encoded protein: CASSLGRGKDGYTF. The chain links TRBV13 to TRBJ1-2; tentatively, D is TRBD1 (6 bases). Trimming took 0 bases from V and 6 from J, leaving 11 bases between them. This CDR3 region has 14 residues. Germline V gene data show CDR1 as PRHDT and CDR2 as FYEKMQ (reference sequence).

J is TRBJ1-1 and V is TRBV19; TRBD1 agrees at 9 bases. The germline V gene has CDR1 LNHDA and CDR2 SQIVND (reference sequence). V gave up 5 bases and J gave up 5 bases; unmatched junction bases: 15. The CDR3 covers 17 residues. The CDR3 spells CASSETASSTGGTEAFF. The DNA for the CDR3 is TGTGCCAGTAGTGAGACAGCATCTTCGACAGGGGGAACTGAAGCTTTCTTT.

The J gene is TRBJ2-3, the V gene TRBV10-1, with a possible D match to TRBD1 (5 bases). The V and J ends lost 6 bases and 2 bases respectively, with 18 bases between them. This CDR3 is 16 amino acids long. CDR1 and CDR2 (germline): WNHNN, SYGVQD (reference sequence). CDR3 residues: CASSKSPRVLTDTQYF. CDR3 DNA: TGCGCCAGCAGCAAAAGTCCCAGGGTCCTCACAGATACGCAGTATTTT.

A word on this clone: Relative to the germline gene, one junction end is altered; a read error may explain this. This chain joins TRBV5-8 and TRBJ2-7, with D perhaps matching TRBD1 (5 bases). CDR3 size: 15 residues. The germline V gene encodes CDR1 SGHTS and CDR2 YDEGEE. CDR3 sequence reads: CASSLYGRVSHEQYF. In nucleotides, the CDR3 is TGTGCCAGCAGCTTGTATGGCAGGGTCTCCCACGAGCAGTACTTC. Based on the CDR3 plus reference TRBV5-8 and TRBJ2-7, the full variable domain is EAGVTQSPTHLIKTRGQQATLRCSPISGHTSVYWYQQALGLGLQFLLWYDEGEERNRGNFPPRFSGRQFPNYSSELNVNALELEDSALYLCASSLYGRVSHEQYFGPGTRLTVT.

The chain couples TRBV27 to TRBJ2-7, with D maybe TRBD2 (5 bases). V lost 4 bases and J 2 bases, leaving 9 bases between the germline ends. Looked up from germline, CDR1 is MNHEY and CDR2 is SMNVEV (reference sequence). The CDR3 has 13 amino acids. The CDR3 sequence: CASSSRVTYEQYF. The CDR3 nucleotides read TGTGCCAGCAGTTCGAGGGTTACCTACGAGCAGTACTTC.

The chain links TRBV5-6 to TRBJ2-3; 7 nucleotides align to TRBD2. CDR1 and CDR2 (germline): SGHDT, YYEEEE. The trim removed 3 bases at V and 2 bases at J, leaving 12 bases unmatched. This CDR3 is built from 17 residues. CDR3 sequence: CASSSITTSVLTDTQYF. DNA of the CDR3: TGTGCCAGCAGCTCGATAACAACTAGCGTACTCACAGATACGCAGTATTTT.

The DNA of the CDR3 is TGTGCCAGCAGTTCAACCACCGGGATGTTGACCCAGTACTTC. Translation: CASSSTTGMLTQYF. The rearrangement uses TRBV27 and TRBJ2-5, with D possibly being TRBD2 (5 bases). V shed 4 bases and J shed 7 bases, with 16 bases lying between them. The length of the CDR3 is 14 residues. From germline, CDR1 is MNHEY and CDR2 SMNVEV (reference sequence).

This chain connects TRBV6-5 to TRBJ1-5; maybe TRBD1 (6 bases). Germline V lookup: CDR1 MNHEY, CDR2 SVGAGI. V was shortened by 0 bases and J by 7 bases, with 10 bases between the two germline ends. CDR3 length equals 14 residues. CDR3 residues: CASSYSYREQPQHF. CDR3 nucleotide sequence: TGTGCCAGCAGTTACTCCTACAGGGAACAGCCCCAGCATTTT.

This clone was picked up a small number of times. The J gene is TRBJ2-5, the V gene TRBV6-6, with 11 positions matching TRBD1. The CDR3 totals 15 residues. Trimming took 7 bases from V and 5 from J; bases not matched to a gene: 9. Germline assignment: CDR1 MNHNY and CDR2 SVGAGI (reference sequence). Here the CDR3 reads CASNPGTGGSETQYF. Written as DNA, the CDR3 is TGTGCCAGCAACCCCGGGACAGGGGGTAGTGAGACCCAGTACTTC.

The CDR3 region has the DNA TGTGCCAGCAGCTTAGCGGTGGCAGGCACTGAAGCTTTCTTT. It translates to CASSLAVAGTEAFF. The J gene is TRBJ1-1, the V gene TRBV7-2; D is ambiguous. V was pared by 0 bases and J by 4 bases, with 9 bases between. The CDR3 runs 14 residues. Germline V CDR1 and CDR2: SGHTA, FQGNSA.

The V call is TRBV28, the J call TRBJ1-4; TRBD1 matches at 7 bases. Germline assignment: CDR1 MDHEN and CDR2 SYDVKM. This CDR3 is 15 amino acids long. Trimming took 5 bases from V and 8 from J; bases not matched to a gene: 11. CDR3 residues: CASSRFGTEEEKLFF. The CDR3 coding sequence is TGTGCCAGCAGTCGATTCGGGACAGAAGAGGAAAAACTGTTTTTT. The full variable domain, rest sourced from reference TRBV28 and TRBJ1-4, is DVKVTQSSRYLVKRTGEKVFLECVQDMDHENMFWYRQDPGLGLRLIYFSYDVKMKEKGDIPEGYSVSREKKERFSLILESASTNQTSMYLCASSRFGTEEEKLFFGSGTQLSVL.

This clone has just one count. CDR3 loop: CASSTVGAPLHF. As DNA, the CDR3 is TGTGCCAGCAGCACCGTAGGAGCACCCCTCCACTTT. J is TRBJ1-6 and V is TRBV7-2; D not resolved. The germline V gene has CDR1 SGHTA and CDR2 FQGNSA. The CDR3 sequence is 12 residues long. V was shortened by 5 bases and J by 11 bases, with 10 bases between the two germline ends. The complete variable domain, with remaining parts taken from reference TRBV7-2 and TRBJ1-6, reads GAGVSQSPSNKVTEKGKDVELRCDPISGHTALYWYRQSLGQGLEFLIYFQGNSAPDKSGLPSDRFSAERTGGSVSTLTIQRTQQEDSAVYLCASSTVGAPLHFGNGTRLTVT.

This sequence joins TRBV19 and TRBJ1-5; TRBD1 agrees at 9 bases. The ends lost 6 bases at V and 0 bases at J; junction bases unmatched: 6. This CDR3 spans 16 amino acids. Germline V lookup: CDR1 LNHDA, CDR2 SQIVND (reference sequence). CDR3 sequence (DNA): TGTGCCAGTAGATACGGGACAGGGAATAGCAATCAGCCCCAGCATTTT. Translating it yields CASRYGTGNSNQPQHF.

The rearrangement links TRBV7-3 to TRBJ2-3; 8 nucleotides line up with TRBD2. Germline V gene lookup returns CDR1 SGHTA and CDR2 FQGTGA. V lost 2 bases to trimming and J lost 0 bases; unmatched junction nucleotides: 4. CDR3 length: 16 amino acids. CDR3: CASSLSASGSTDTQYF. Written as DNA, the CDR3 is TGTGCCAGCAGCTTATCGGCTAGCGGGAGCACAGATACGCAGTATTTT.

CDR3 DNA: TGTGCCAGCAGCTTAGCCGGACAGGTTCGAAAACTGTTTTTT. Its translation: CASSLAGQVRKLFF. This chain links TRBV11-2 with TRBJ1-4; TRBD1 matches 7 bases. Unmatched junction bases numbered 6, after V lost 1 base and J lost 10 bases. From germline, CDR1 is SGHAT and CDR2 FQNNGV. The CDR3 extends over 14 amino acids.

The table lists this clone with a few counts. DNA for the CDR3: TGTGCCAGTAGTACCGGGACAGGGGTGATCTACGAGCAGTACTTC. Translating it yields CASSTGTGVIYEQYF. The rearrangement joins TRBV19 to TRBJ2-7; 10 bases map to TRBD1. The CDR3 extends over 15 amino acids. The V and J ends lost 4 bases and 3 bases, in that order; junction bases with no gene match: 6. CDR1 and CDR2 from the germline V gene are LNHDA and SQIVND (reference sequence).

The chain employs TRBV28 and TRBJ2-5, with D possibly matching TRBD1 (7 bases). The J call may be incorrect, as the DNA end agrees better with TRBJ2-7. Germline CDR1 reads MDHEN; CDR2 reads SYDVKM. CDR3 length equals 14 residues. The CDR3 loop is CASSLAGQSYEQYF. DNA of the CDR3: TGTGCCAGCAGTTTAGCGGGACAGAGCTACGAGCAGTACTTC.

The J gene is TRBJ2-1, the V gene TRBV19; D perhaps matches TRBD2 (5 bases). V was clipped by 0 bases and J by 4 bases, with 16 bases between them. Germline CDR1 reads LNHDA; CDR2 reads SQIVND (reference sequence). The CDR3 runs to 17 residues. The CDR3 sequence: CASSIEVSRLSYNEQFF. The CDR3 DNA reads TGTGCCAGTAGTATAGAGGTTTCGCGACTATCGTACAATGAGCAGTTCTTC. Filled out from reference TRBV19 and TRBJ2-1, the complete variable domain reads DGGITQSPKYLFRKEGQNVTLSCEQNLNHDAMYWYRQDPGQGLRLIYYSQIVNDFQKGDIAEGYSVSREKKESFPLTVTSAQKNPTAFYLCASSIEVSRLSYNEQFFGPGTRLTVL.